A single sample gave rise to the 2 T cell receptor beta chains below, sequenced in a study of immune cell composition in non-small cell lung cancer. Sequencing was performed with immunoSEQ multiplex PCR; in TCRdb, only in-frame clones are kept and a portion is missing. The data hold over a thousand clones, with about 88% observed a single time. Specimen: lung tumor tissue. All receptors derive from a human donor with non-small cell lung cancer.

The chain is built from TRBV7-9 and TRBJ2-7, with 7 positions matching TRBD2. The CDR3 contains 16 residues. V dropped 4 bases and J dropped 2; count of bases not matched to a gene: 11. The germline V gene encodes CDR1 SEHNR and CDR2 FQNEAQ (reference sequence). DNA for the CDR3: TGTGCCAGCAGCTCGGAAGGACGGGGAGGGACCTACGAGCAGTACTTC. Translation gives CASSSEGRGGTYEQYF.

Written as DNA, the CDR3 is TGTGCCAGCAGCTTAGCACGGGTGTCTAGCGGGGGCCGTAGCACAGATACGCAGTATTTT. It encodes CASSLARVSSGGRSTDTQYF. The chain links TRBV7-2 to TRBJ2-3; 10 bases are shared with TRBD2. The CDR3 length is 20 residues. The V segment lost 0 bases and the J segment 0 bases; nucleotides outside the gene matches: 12. Germline V lookup: CDR1 SGHTA, CDR2 FQGNSA.